Sequencing of this T cell receptor beta chain was carried out in a study of PD-L1 blockade in urothelial cancer. Study context: About 85% of the roughly 29 patients were men who had bladder-origin urothelial cancer.

Described time point: pretreatment peripheral blood. CDR1 SNHLY and CDR2 FYNNEI come from the germline V gene. V was cut by 0 bases and J by 0 bases, with 14 bases left in between. The CDR3 length is 17 residues. Profiling relied on immunoSEQ multiplex PCR, and the TCRdb table lists in-frame clones only, not all of them. The sample comprises under 95,000 clones, roughly 89% of which are singletons, and 9.2% rests with the top ten. The V and J genes are TRBV2 and TRBJ1-1; D is unclear. The receptor comes from a woman aged 70-85 years with urothelial cancer. The sequencing used PBMCs, collected around atezolizumab (anti-PD-L1) treatment. CDR3 residues: CASSEALSTVVNTEAFF. The CDR3 nucleotides read TGTGCCAGCAGTGAAGCGCTTTCAACAGTGGTGAACACTGAAGCTTTCTTT.